The clone carrying this TCR beta chain was found many times. Its matching antigen is unknown. Individual cDNA molecules were tagged with unique molecular identifiers. TCRdb reanalysed the 5' RACE reads using MiXCR and keeps one entry per CDR3 protein. The data contain tens of thousands of distinct CDR3 sequences, about 3.9% of them singletons. This record belongs to a study of early T cells in non-severe SARS-CoV-2 infection. Findings of the study overall: The VDJdb matching leaned toward anti-spike CD8 responses and overlooked private and CD4 specificities.

The ends were cut back, 0 bases at V and 1 base at J, with 7 bases in the middle. This CDR3 spans 16 amino acids. The V gene's germline CDR1 is MNHEY and CDR2 SVGAGI. The receptor was derived from an adult who was a healthcare worker with PCR-confirmed SARS-CoV-2 infection or an uninfected control (not recorded which). This chain uses TRBV6-5 with TRBJ2-6; unclear D gene. The specimen was whole blood. The CDR3 DNA reads as TGTGCCAGCAGTTACTCCTTCCTGTCTGGGGCCAACGTCCTGACTTTC. It yields the protein CASSYSFLSGANVLTF.